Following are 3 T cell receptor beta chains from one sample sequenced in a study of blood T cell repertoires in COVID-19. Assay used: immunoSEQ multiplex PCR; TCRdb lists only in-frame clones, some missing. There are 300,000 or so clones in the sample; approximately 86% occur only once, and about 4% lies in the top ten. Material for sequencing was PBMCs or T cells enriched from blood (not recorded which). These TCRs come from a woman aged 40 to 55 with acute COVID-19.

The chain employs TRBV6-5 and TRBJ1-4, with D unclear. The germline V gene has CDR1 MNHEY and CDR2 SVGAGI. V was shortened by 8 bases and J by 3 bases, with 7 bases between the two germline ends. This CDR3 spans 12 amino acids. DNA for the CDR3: TGTGCCAGCGGTACTCCTAATGAAAAACTGTTTTTT. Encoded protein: CASGTPNEKLFF.

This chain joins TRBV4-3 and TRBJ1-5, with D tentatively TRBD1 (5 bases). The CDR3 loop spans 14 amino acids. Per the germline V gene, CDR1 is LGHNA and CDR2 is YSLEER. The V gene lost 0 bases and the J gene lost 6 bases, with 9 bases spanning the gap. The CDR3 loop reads CASSQDVGGQPQHF. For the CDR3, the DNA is TGCGCCAGCAGCCAAGACGTGGGGGGTCAGCCCCAGCATTTT.

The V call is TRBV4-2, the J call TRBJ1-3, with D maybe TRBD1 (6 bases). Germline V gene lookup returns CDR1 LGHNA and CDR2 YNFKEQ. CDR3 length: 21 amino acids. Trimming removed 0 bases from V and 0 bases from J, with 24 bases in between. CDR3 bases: TGTGCCAGCAGCCAAGATGGGGGCAGGAGTTACTACGGAGGCTCTGGAAACACCATATATTTT. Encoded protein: CASSQDGGRSYYGGSGNTIYF.